The 17 T cell receptor beta chains below come from one sample, sequenced in a study of Ad26.COV2.S vaccination and SARS-CoV-2 variants. Sequencing was performed with immunoSEQ multiplex PCR; in TCRdb, only in-frame clones are kept and a portion is missing. The table has 500,000 or so clones, roughly nine tenths seen once. Treatment defined: roughly 18 received Ad26.COV2.S at low or high dose, single or two shots; roughly 5 received placebo; per-sample allocation not given. All samples were drawn on day 63, counting from the first vaccine or placebo injection. Here the sequenced sample was peripheral blood, taken in a trial of Ad26.COV2.S vaccine versus placebo. These receptors all stem from a person aged 18-65 years who received the Ad26.COV2.S COVID-19 vaccine or a placebo.

This clone was seen just once. V is TRBV7-2 and J is TRBJ2-2; the D is unclear. The V end was cut by 2 bases, the J end by 4 bases, with 11 bases between. This CDR3 is built from 15 residues. Germline CDR1 and CDR2: SGHTA and FQGNSA. The CDR3 nucleotides read TGTGCCAGCAGCTTACGTGCTTTGGGCACCGGGGAGCTGTTTTTT. Its protein is CASSLRALGTGELFF.

As DNA, the CDR3 is TGCGCCAGCAGCCAAGATCACCTGGGGGCGCCTGGAAACACCATATATTTT. Translation: CASSQDHLGAPGNTIYF. The chain carries TRBV4-3 and TRBJ1-3; D possibly corresponds to TRBD1 (6 bases). V dropped 0 bases and J dropped 2 bases, with 14 bases sitting between them. Germline-derived CDR1 and CDR2 are LGHNA and YSLEER. The CDR3 loop spans 17 amino acids.

Concerning this clone itself: The sample holds other DNA sequences that translate to the same CDR3. This rearrangement joins TRBV7-3 to TRBJ1-1; D is unresolved. V was pared by 5 bases and J by 1 base, with 8 bases between. The CDR3 has 13 amino acids. Germline loops: CDR1 SGHTA, CDR2 FQGTGA. The CDR3 bases are TGTGCCAGCAGCCTGAGGGCGAACACTGAAGCTTTCTTT. It encodes CASSLRANTEAFF.

The chain joins TRBV9 to TRBJ1-1, with a possible D match to TRBD1 (5 bases). The germline CDR1 and CDR2 sequences are SGDLS and YYNGEE. The CDR3 sequence is 14 residues long. V dropped 3 bases and J dropped 0 bases, with 9 bases sitting between them. The CDR3 bases are TGTGCCAGCAGCGGGGGACGCCTGAACACTGAAGCTTTCTTT. Translating it yields CASSGGRLNTEAFF.

This sequence joins TRBV7-9 and TRBJ1-6; D gene unclear. V was cut by 1 base and J by 10 bases, with 14 bases left in between. Germline CDR1 is SEHNR and CDR2 is FQNEAQ (reference sequence). This CDR3 comprises 15 residues. DNA for the CDR3: TGTGCCAGCAGCTTAGTACGGTCTGGTGGGTCACCCCTCCACTTT. This translates into CASSLVRSGGSPLHF.

The chain employs TRBV24-1 and TRBJ2-3; weak D call: TRBD2 (5 bases). With 5 bases removed from V and 2 bases from J, the gap between germline ends came to 25 bases. Germline V gives CDR1 KGHDR, CDR2 SFDVKD. The CDR3 spans 19 residues. For the CDR3, the DNA is TGTGCCACCAGTGGAGGCGGTCTTGGAGGACTCATCTTCACAGATACGCAGTATTTT. Translating it yields CATSGGGLGGLIFTDTQYF.

V and J are TRBV18 and TRBJ1-2; 8 bases align to TRBD1. Trimming took 3 bases from V and 6 from J; bases not matched to a gene: 6. The CDR3 is 14 residues long. Per the germline V gene, CDR1 is KGHSH and CDR2 is LQKENI. The CDR3: CASSPGGTGHGYTF. The CDR3, as DNA: TGTGCCAGCTCACCGGGTGGGACAGGCCATGGCTACACCTTC. The full variable domain, completed using reference TRBV18 and TRBJ1-2, is NAGVMQNPRHLVRRRGQEARLRCSPMKGHSHVYWYRQLPEEGLKFMVYLQKENIIDESGMPKERFSAEFPKEGPSILRIQQVVRGDSAAYFCASSPGGTGHGYTFGSGTRLTVV.

The chain recombines TRBV5-4 with TRBJ2-1; D not certain. Trimming left V 3 bases short and J 0 bases short, with 10 bases between. The CDR3 loop spans 15 amino acids. Per the germline V gene, CDR1 is SGHNT and CDR2 is YYREEE (reference sequence). CDR3 nucleotide sequence: TGTGCCAGCAGCTACGGAGTGAGCTCCTACAATGAGCAGTTCTTC. Encoded protein: CASSYGVSSYNEQFF.

This chain connects TRBV7-2 to TRBJ2-7; TRBD1 matches at 7 bases. Germline V gives CDR1 SGHTA, CDR2 FQGNSA. The ends lost 2 bases at V and 4 bases at J; junction bases unmatched: 8. CDR3 length: 15 residues. The CDR3 sequence is CASSLMIGGEYEQYV. The CDR3 nucleotides read TGTGCCAGCAGCTTAATGATAGGGGGCGAGTACGAGCAGTACGTC.

The chain uses TRBV7-2 and TRBJ1-1; no clear D gene. Trimming removed 6 bases from V and 11 bases from J, with 22 bases in between. The CDR3 is 14 amino acids. CDR1 is SGHTA, CDR2 FQGNSA, per germline. The CDR3, as DNA: TGTGCCAGCAGTCCGAGGACGGGTGGAGTGGACGCTTTCTTT. It is translated as CASSPRTGGVDAFF.

This rearrangement joins TRBV7-2 to TRBJ1-2; 9 nucleotides line up with TRBD1. Germline CDR1 reads SGHTA; CDR2 reads FQGNSA. V shed 5 bases and J 8 bases; nucleotides not matched to a gene: 15. The CDR3 consists of 16 residues. The CDR3 region is CASSPTGTGRYGGYTF. The CDR3 nucleotides read TGTGCCAGCAGCCCCACCGGGACAGGGAGATATGGGGGCTACACCTTC.

The chain uses TRBV5-8 and TRBJ2-1, with TRBD2 as a possible D gene (5 bases). The CDR3 has 15 residues. The germline gives CDR1 SGHTS, CDR2 YDEGEE. Between the trimmed V and J ends, which lost 0 bases and 7 bases, there was a span of 14 bases. CDR3 bases: TGTGCCAGCAGCTTGGGCCTTCACCCGGGGAATGAGCAGTTCTTC. This codes for CASSLGLHPGNEQFF.

The J gene is TRBJ2-3, the V gene TRBV18, with no clear D. CDR1 is KGHSH, CDR2 LQKENI, per germline. This CDR3 region has 14 residues. V shed 3 bases and J shed 5 bases, with 12 bases lying between them. CDR3 DNA sequence: TGTGCCAGCTCACCCGACTTACTAAGAGATACGCAGTATTTT. This encodes CASSPDLLRDTQYF.

V is TRBV6-5 and J is TRBJ2-6; maybe TRBD1 (5 bases). CDR3 length: 15 residues. CDR1 is MNHEY, CDR2 SVGAGI, per germline. V lost 7 bases, J lost 0 bases, and 10 bases lay in between. In DNA form, the CDR3 reads TGTGCCAGCACCTTCGACAGCTCTGGGGCCAACGTCCTGACTTTC. It is translated as CASTFDSSGANVLTF.

This sequence joins TRBV4-2 and TRBJ2-3; TRBD2 matches at 8 bases. Germline V gene lookup returns CDR1 LGHNA and CDR2 YNFKEQ. V trimming: 0 bases; J trimming: 4 bases; junction bases outside the gene matches: 6. The CDR3 has 16 residues. In DNA form, the CDR3 reads TGTGCCAGCAGCCAAGATCGGGGGGGCCTTTCAGATACGCAGTATTTT. The encoded protein is CASSQDRGGLSDTQYF.

This clone has more than one count but fewer than ten. This sequence joins TRBV2 and TRBJ1-2, with 7 bases identical to TRBD1. Germline loops: CDR1 SNHLY, CDR2 FYNNEI. The CDR3 has 13 amino acids. J lost 5 bases, V lost 8 bases, and 8 bases had no gene match. The CDR3 region has the DNA TGTGCCAGCGGTCTAAGACAGGGATATGGCTACACCTTC. It codes for CASGLRQGYGYTF.

The chain couples TRBV10-3 to TRBJ1-1; D unclear. CDR1 and CDR2 from the germline V gene are ENHRY and SYGVKD. The CDR3 spans 13 residues. Trimming took off 2 bases at V and 4 bases at J, with 8 bases between the two ends. The CDR3 coding sequence is TGTGCCATCAGTGAGGGAGATGGCACTGAAGCTTTCTTT. It is translated as CAISEGDGTEAFF.